This T cell receptor (beta chain) came from a study of T cell responses to AZD1222 COVID-19 vaccine. With regard to this clone: What it binds is not known. The conserved closing phenylalanine or tryptophan is absent in this CDR3, likely reflecting a read error.

Whole-study results and caveats: The donor cohort was predominantly white British with a female majority, and clonal diversity may have been underestimated.

Germline V gene lookup returns CDR1 MDHEN and CDR2 SYDVKM. The CDR3 is made up of 15 amino acids. The V end lost 0 bases, the J end lost 0 bases, and 9 bases lay between the germline ends. Libraries were prepared by immunoSEQ multiplex PCR; TCRdb keeps only in-frame clonotypes and omits some of them. The repertoire holds 120,000 or so clones, with roughly 90% as singletons. The sequencing here drew on peripheral blood, taken on day 0 of AZD1222 vaccination. The chain recombines TRBV28 with TRBJ2-7, with D possibly matching TRBD1 (5 bases). The receptor was derived from an adult in good health. The CDR3 sequence: CASSLWSDSSYEQYL. The CDR3 DNA sequence: TGTGCCAGCAGTTTATGGAGTGACAGCTCCTACGAGCAGTACCTC.